These 27 T cell receptor beta chains share one sample of origin, sequenced in a study of OX40 agonist ivuxolimab in advanced cancers. Library prep was done by the immunoSEQ multiplex PCR assay. The source is immuneACCESS, and TCRdb retained only in-frame sequences with V and J called. Part of the clones is not carried over; for the studies checked, unresolved V genes explain less than half of this, and the remainder is unexplained. The sample profile shows around 77,000 clones; 89% of them were found once. Around 2.4% of the sample is in the top ten clones. The sequencing used CD4+ or CD8+ T cells sorted from blood, collected in a trial of the OX40 agonist ivuxolimab. The source of these receptors is an adult with an advanced solid tumor such as melanoma, head and neck, liver or kidney cancer.

The V and J genes are TRBV30 and TRBJ2-4; 7 bases are a match to TRBD2. Germline V CDR1 and CDR2: GTSNPN, SVGIG (reference sequence). The CDR3 length is 13 residues. The trim removed 3 bases at V and 10 bases at J, leaving 9 bases unmatched. CDR3 protein: CAWSVGGEAIQYF. In nucleotides, the CDR3 is TGTGCCTGGAGCGTGGGGGGGGAGGCTATTCAGTACTTC.

The chain has TRBV5-4 and TRBJ1-5; 8 bases line up with TRBD1. This CDR3 region has 15 residues. The V gene's germline CDR1 is SGHNT and CDR2 YYREEE (reference sequence). V lost 2 bases to trimming and J lost 6 bases; unmatched junction nucleotides: 7. The CDR3 coding sequence is TGTGCCAGCAGCTTAGGGCAGGGGGCCGCTCAGCCCCAGCATTTT. This encodes CASSLGQGAAQPQHF.

This chain links TRBV5-4 with TRBJ2-5; D may be TRBD1 or TRBD2 (6 bases each). Germline CDR1 is SGHNT and CDR2 is YYREEE (reference sequence). Trimming stripped 4 bases from V and 1 base from J, with 23 bases between. The CDR3 has 18 residues. CDR3 residues: CASSPRGGARGVQETQYF. The CDR3 region has the DNA TGTGCCAGCAGCCCGCGGGGCGGGGCAAGGGGGGTCCAAGAGACCCAGTACTTC. Based on the CDR3 plus reference TRBV5-4 and TRBJ2-5, the full variable domain is ETGVTQSPTHLIKTRGQQVTLRCSSQSGHNTVSWYQQALGQGPQFIFQYYREEENGRGNFPPRFSGLQFPNYSSELNVNALELDDSALYLCASSPRGGARGVQETQYFGPGTRLLVL.

V gene TRBV10-1 combines with J gene TRBJ1-3; maybe TRBD1 (5 bases). Germline CDR1 WNHNN, CDR2 SYGVQD (reference sequence). The CDR3 loop spans 15 amino acids. The V end was cut by 6 bases, the J end by 4 bases, with 16 bases between. CDR3 loop: CASSEDPWGGNTIYF. The CDR3 nucleotides are TGCGCCAGCAGCGAAGACCCGTGGGGCGGAAACACCATATATTTT.

The gene calls are TRBV5-6 and TRBJ2-7; 8 bases are shared with TRBD2. Germline CDR1 and CDR2: SGHDT and YYEEEE. The junction had 10 bases not matched to a gene; V was cut back by 5 bases and J by 9 bases. The CDR3 runs to 13 residues. DNA for the CDR3: TGTGCCAGCAGTCCCGGGAGGGGCTTGGTGCAGTACTTC. Its protein product is CASSPGRGLVQYF.

The CDR3 coding sequence is TGTGCCAGCGCCTCCCAGGGGGGGGGCTACACCTTC. This translates into CASASQGGGYTF. J is TRBJ1-2 and V is TRBV27; 7 positions match TRBD1. Looked up from germline, CDR1 is MNHEY and CDR2 is SMNVEV (reference sequence). The CDR3 contains 12 residues. Germline trimming cut 8 bases from V and 8 bases from J; bases unmatched to any gene: 8.

The V call is TRBV6-1, the J call TRBJ2-6, with TRBD2 as a possible D gene (8 bases). CDR3 length: 17 residues. The V end lost 4 bases, the J end lost 3 bases, and 16 bases lay between the germline ends. CDR1 is MNHNS, CDR2 SASEGT, per germline. The CDR3 DNA is TGTGCCAGCAGTGCCCGGGAGGGGGCGAATGGGGCCAACGTCCTGACTTTC. As protein: CASSAREGANGANVLTF.

The rearrangement links TRBV29-1 to TRBJ1-2, with a weak D call TRBD1 (5 bases). The CDR3 has 15 amino acids. V was pared by 4 bases and J by 4 bases, with 19 bases between. The germline CDR1 and CDR2 sequences are SQVTM and ANQGSEA. The CDR3 reads CSVGGPGRGSYGYTF. The CDR3 nucleotides read TGCAGCGTTGGCGGGCCAGGGAGGGGATCCTATGGCTACACCTTC.

This clone appeared once. The gene calls are TRBV6-5 and TRBJ2-2; 8 positions agree with TRBD2. J gave up 9 bases and V 0 bases, and 3 bases lay outside the gene matches. Looked up from germline, CDR1 is MNHEY and CDR2 is SVGAGI. CDR3 length: 14 amino acids. The CDR3 protein is CASSYSTSGWELFF. In DNA, the CDR3 is TGTGCCAGCAGTTACTCCACTAGCGGCTGGGAGCTGTTTTTT.

V and J are TRBV7-2 and TRBJ2-1, with TRBD2 identical over 7 bases. Germline CDR1 and CDR2: SGHTA and FQGNSA. The CDR3 spans 15 residues. V was clipped by 6 bases and J by 0 bases; unmatched bases: 5. The CDR3 here is CASRPGGSSYNEQFF. The CDR3 DNA is TGTGCCAGCAGACCCGGGGGGAGCTCCTACAATGAGCAGTTCTTC.

This clone occurred a few times. The gene calls are TRBV29-1 and TRBJ2-1, with 8 bases lining up with TRBD2. CDR1 and CDR2 (germline): SQVTM, ANQGSEA. This CDR3 region has 15 residues. V trimming: 7 bases; J trimming: 1 base; junction bases outside the gene matches: 9. The CDR3 DNA reads as TGCAGCGCCGCCTCGAGCGGGAGTTCCTACAATGAGCAGTTCTTC. Its translation: CSAASSGSSYNEQFF.

The V gene is TRBV29-1, the J gene TRBJ2-1, with 9 bases aligning to TRBD2. J gave up 7 bases and V 5 bases, and 6 bases lay outside the gene matches. Per the germline V gene, CDR1 is SQVTM and CDR2 is ANQGSEA. The CDR3 is 13 residues long. CDR3 in amino acids: CSVKLAGLNEQFF. The CDR3 DNA follows: TGCAGCGTTAAACTAGCGGGTTTAAATGAGCAGTTCTTC.

The J gene is TRBJ1-1, the V gene TRBV28; D is ambiguous. Germline CDR1 MDHEN, CDR2 SYDVKM. The CDR3 runs 9 residues. V lost 4 bases, J lost 12 bases, and 6 bases lay in between. CDR3: CASSSPPFF. The CDR3 DNA reads as TGTGCCAGCAGTTCCCCTCCTTTCTTT.

This clone is a singleton in its sample. The CDR3 here is CASSQGEGRNTEAFF. CDR3 DNA sequence: TGCGCCAGCAGCCAAGGTGAGGGGCGGAACACTGAAGCTTTCTTT. The chain couples TRBV4-1 to TRBJ1-1, with TRBD1 as a possible D gene (5 bases). The CDR3 is made up of 15 amino acids. Trimming took 1 base from V and 1 from J, leaving 10 bases between them. Per germline, CDR1 MGHRA and CDR2 YSYEKL.

The chain uses TRBV28 and TRBJ2-5, with D perhaps TRBD2 (6 bases). CDR3 length: 14 amino acids. Germline V gene data show CDR1 as MDHEN and CDR2 as SYDVKM. V dropped 4 bases and J dropped 4 bases, with 13 bases sitting between them. CDR3 nucleotides: TGTGCCAGCAGTTCTCCGGGGGTGGGAGAGACCCAGTACTTC. Protein: CASSSPGVGETQYF.

This chain connects TRBV6-1 to TRBJ2-7, with D possibly matching TRBD1 (6 bases). The ends were cut back, 6 bases at V and 0 bases at J, with 12 bases in the middle. Germline V gene data show CDR1 as MNHNS and CDR2 as SASEGT. The CDR3 covers 14 residues. The chain's CDR3 is CASRPRTASYEQYF. CDR3 nucleotide sequence: TGTGCCAGCAGGCCCCGGACAGCCTCCTACGAGCAGTACTTC.

The chain employs TRBV28 and TRBJ1-1; TRBD1 matches at 11 bases. CDR1 and CDR2 (germline): MDHEN, SYDVKM. CDR3 size: 14 residues. Germline trimming cut 6 bases from V and 4 bases from J; bases unmatched to any gene: 4. This CDR3 is CASSGQGALTEAFF. The CDR3 coding sequence is TGTGCCAGCAGCGGACAGGGGGCGCTCACTGAAGCTTTCTTT. The full variable domain, in which reference TRBV28 and TRBJ1-1 provide the parts outside the CDR3, is DVKVTQSSRYLVKRTGEKVFLECVQDMDHENMFWYRQDPGLGLRLIYFSYDVKMKEKGDIPEGYSVSREKKERFSLILESASTNQTSMYLCASSGQGALTEAFFGQGTRLTVV.

This chain connects TRBV27 to TRBJ2-2, with no clear D. This CDR3 has 13 amino acids. The ends were cut back, 1 base at V and 7 bases at J, with 7 bases in the middle. CDR1 and CDR2 from the germline V gene are MNHEY and SMNVEV (reference sequence). The CDR3 sequence: CASSLLGYGELFF. The CDR3 DNA sequence: TGTGCCAGCAGTTTATTAGGGTACGGGGAGCTGTTTTTT.

This chain uses TRBV5-1 with TRBJ1-1; no clear D gene. CDR1 and CDR2 (germline): SGHRS, YFSETQ. The CDR3 loop spans 17 amino acids. Trimming removed 5 bases from V and 3 bases from J, with 23 bases in between. CDR3 sequence: CASSSIPWTDEYTEAFF. DNA of the CDR3: TGCGCCAGCAGTTCGATACCCTGGACGGACGAGTACACTGAAGCTTTCTTT. Drawing the rest from reference TRBV5-1 and TRBJ1-1, the complete variable domain is KAGVTQTPRYLIKTRGQQVTLSCSPISGHRSVSWYQQTPGQGLQFLFEYFSETQRNKGNFPGRFSGRQFSNSRSEMNVSTLELGDSALYLCASSSIPWTDEYTEAFFGQGTRLTVV.

J is TRBJ1-4 and V is TRBV4-2; D might be TRBD1 (5 bases). The CDR3 consists of 16 residues. The V gene's germline CDR1 is LGHNA and CDR2 YNFKEQ. Trimming cost V 1 base and J 0 bases, with 9 bases left between them. CDR3 coding DNA: TGTGCCAGCAGCCAAGCCGACAGCTCAACTAATGAAAAACTGTTTTTT. Its translation is CASSQADSSTNEKLFF.

This chain links TRBV5-4 with TRBJ1-2; 9 nucleotides agree with TRBD1. This CDR3 comprises 14 residues. Losses at the gene ends were 2 bases for V and 8 bases for J; bases not matched to a gene: 7. Germline CDR1 is SGHNT and CDR2 is YYREEE (reference sequence). The CDR3: CASSLGTGTLGYTF. The CDR3 bases are TGTGCCAGCAGCTTAGGGACAGGGACCCTCGGCTACACCTTC.

This clone was observed once. The chain links TRBV20-1 to TRBJ2-7; a weak D match, TRBD1 (6 bases). Germline CDR1 reads DFQATT; CDR2 reads SNEGSKA (reference sequence). V was trimmed by 5 bases and J by 5 bases, leaving 10 bases between them. CDR3 size: 11 residues. CDR3 sequence reads: CSASRGHEQYF. The CDR3 DNA reads as TGCAGTGCTTCCAGGGGCCACGAGCAGTACTTC.

The gene calls are TRBV16 and TRBJ1-5; 8 bases line up with TRBD1. The CDR3 has 14 residues. Germline CDR1 and CDR2: KGHSY and FQNENV. J was trimmed by 2 bases and V by 4 bases; bases with no gene match: 1. Written as DNA, the CDR3 is TGTGCCAGCAGCCTGGGACAGGGCAATCAGCCCCAGCATTTT. This translates into CASSLGQGNQPQHF. The whole variable domain, filled in from reference TRBV16 and TRBJ1-5, reads GEEVAQTPKHLVRGEGQKAKLYCAPIKGHSYVFWYQQVLKNEFKFLISFQNENVFDETGMPKERFSAKCLPNSPCSLEIQATKLEDSAVYFCASSLGQGNQPQHFGDGTRLSIL.

This clone was detected a few times. The chain carries TRBV19 and TRBJ1-5; D call uncertain. V dropped 4 bases and J dropped 1 base, with 11 bases sitting between them. The CDR3 is made up of 15 amino acids. Germline V gene data show CDR1 as LNHDA and CDR2 as SQIVND (reference sequence). This CDR3 reads CASSNELGSNQPQHF. CDR3 DNA sequence: TGTGCCAGTAGTAACGAGCTAGGAAGCAATCAGCCCCAGCATTTT.

V usage is TRBV5-1 and J usage is TRBJ2-5, with TRBD2 identical over 13 bases. The ends lost 2 bases at V and 4 bases at J; junction bases unmatched: 2. Germline CDR1 SGHRS, CDR2 YFSETQ. CDR3 size: 15 residues. The CDR3 DNA is TGCGCCAGCAGCTTCGGGACTAGCGGGGTAGAGACCCAGTACTTC. This codes for CASSFGTSGVETQYF.

This chain links TRBV5-8 with TRBJ1-4; no firm D call. Germline V gene data show CDR1 as SGHTS and CDR2 as YDEGEE. V gave up 4 bases and J gave up 8 bases, with 15 bases separating them. CDR3 length equals 14 residues. CDR3 region: CASSASPLGEKLFF. The CDR3 bases are TGTGCCAGCAGCGCCTCCCCTTTGGGGGAAAAACTGTTTTTT.

Only a few counts were recorded for this clone. This chain connects TRBV10-3 to TRBJ2-7; D tentatively reads TRBD1 or TRBD2 (5 bases each). Looked up from germline, CDR1 is ENHRY and CDR2 is SYGVKD. The CDR3 is made up of 15 amino acids. Trimming cost V 6 bases and J 0 bases, with 15 bases left between them. CDR3 nucleotide sequence: TGTGCCATCAGAGAGGGGCCCGCGAACTCCTACGAGCAGTACTTC. Protein: CAIREGPANSYEQYF.